These T cell receptor beta chains were read from a single sample in a study of breast tumors, draining lymph nodes, adjacent tissues. TCRdb ran MiXCR on the multiplex PCR reads and lists one entry per CDR3 protein. Of approximately 180,000 distinct CDR3 sequences in the sample, about 30% were seen once. Input material: axillary lymph node tissue. These receptors all come from a female donor with breast cancer. Some clones in this sample may be carry-over from other donors' samples. Both conserved end residues are part of each CDR3. D genes are given only for firm matches. Size values are once, few and many counts, or a class for expanded clones, and some rows have none.

>TRBD2|.|TRBV6-5|TRBJ2-2
CASTLSWGLAGELFF
TGTGCCAGCACCCTCTCCTGGGGACTAGCGGGGGAGCTGTTTTTT
>TRBD2|.|TRBV7-2|TRBJ2-5
CASSSGLAEGGLGETQYF
TGTGCCAGCAGCTCCGGACTAGCGGAAGGAGGGCTGGGAGAGACCCAGTACTTC
>.|.|TRBV11-2|TRBJ1-4
CASSLVSRTNEKLFF
TGTGCCAGCAGCTTAGTGTCCAGGACTAATGAAAAACTGTTTTTT
>.|few|TRBV6-2/TRBV6-3|TRBJ1-3
CASSHPVGILSGNTIYF
TGTGCCAGCAGTCACCCCGTTGGCATCCTCTCTGGAAACACCATATATTTT
>.|many|TRBV25-1|TRBJ1-2
CASSEYGGSYGHTF
TGTGCCAGCAGTGAATATGGGGGGAGCTATGGCCACACCTTC
>.|.|TRBV4-2|TRBJ2-5
CASSSTDPGQGTQYF
TGTGCCAGCAGTTCTACGGACCCGGGCCAAGGGACCCAGTACTTC
>.|many|TRBV7-2|TRBJ1-4
CASSRGYNEKLFF
TGTGCCAGCAGTAGGGGGTACAATGAAAAACTGTTTTTT
>.|many|TRBV2|TRBJ1-4
CASSVPNEKLFF
TGTGCCAGCAGTGTTCCTAATGAAAAACTGTTTTTT
>TRBD2|many|TRBV5-1|TRBJ2-7
CASSLGGLAGPSSYEQYF
TGCGCCAGCAGCCTCGGAGGACTAGCGGGACCGAGCTCCTACGAGCAGTACTTC
>TRBD2|.|TRBV25-1|TRBJ2-5
CASTHGGGLETQYF
TGTGCCAGCACTCACGGGGGGGGCTTGGAGACCCAGTACTTC
>TRBD2|many|TRBV7-6|TRBJ2-7
CASSLAGLAGEQYF
TGTGCCAGCAGCTTAGCGGGACTAGCGGGAGAGCAGTACTTC
>.|.|TRBV5-6|TRBJ2-1
CASSFAGASYNEQFF
TGTGCCAGCAGCTTTGCCGGGGCGAGCTACAATGAGCAGTTCTTC
>.|.|TRBV7-9|TRBJ2-2
CVSSSQTGLNTGELFF
TGTGTGAGCAGCTCCCAGACAGGCCTCAACACCGGGGAGCTGTTTTTT
>.|many|TRBV6-6|TRBJ2-3
CASSHSGGSTDTQYF
TGTGCCAGCTCCCACTCCGGCGGGAGCACAGATACGCAGTATTTT
>.|once|TRBV24-1|TRBJ2-7
CAPPGTVNSYEQYF
TGTGCCCCCCCCGGGACCGTTAACTCCTACGAGCAGTACTTC
>TRBD1|.|TRBV7-2|TRBJ2-1
CASTQDRGYEQFF
TGTGCCAGCACCCAGGACAGGGGGTATGAGCAGTTCTTC
>.|.|TRBV10-1|TRBJ2-5
CASSEAGTQYF
TGCGCCAGCAGTGAGGCGGGGACCCAGTACTTC
>.|.|TRBV15|TRBJ2-3
CATRDTRGAAATRYF
TGTGCCACCAGAGATACTCGGGGGGCTGCAGCTACGCGGTATTTT
>TRBD2|.|TRBV7-2|TRBJ2-3
CASSLGRGLAGRDTQYF
TGTGCCAGCAGCTTGGGCAGGGGACTAGCGGGTAGGGATACGCAGTATTTT
>TRBD2|many|TRBV2|TRBJ2-7
CASSVLAGAGGEQYF
TGTGCCAGCAGTGTACTAGCGGGGGCTGGGGGCGAGCAGTACTTC
>TRBD1|many|TRBV20-1|TRBJ2-7
CSASSIQGDYEQYF
TGCAGTGCTAGTAGTATACAGGGGGACTACGAGCAGTACTTC
>TRBD1|.|TRBV24-1|TRBJ2-5
CATSATGGQETQYF
TGTGCCACCAGTGCCACAGGGGGTCAAGAGACCCAGTACTTC
>TRBD1|few|TRBV2|TRBJ2-5
CASSPGTGGLDGETQYF
TGTGCCAGCAGCCCGGGGACAGGGGGCCTGGACGGGGAGACCCAGTACTTC
>.|.|TRBV9|TRBJ1-2
CASSVGKEDGYTF
TGTGCCAGCAGCGTAGGAAAAGAAGATGGCTACACCTTC